Listed below are T cell receptor beta chains from one sample, sequenced in a study of siplizumab effects on memory and regulatory T cells. This table comes from immunoSEQ multiplex PCR, and its TCRdb copy is limited to in-frame clones, with some not included. The sample lists some 96,000 clones, approximately 94% occurring once. Material: non-Treg CD4+ T cells sorted from blood. The origin of the receptors is a human donor in good health. Each CDR3 is given with its conserved first and last residue. Each record gives: clone size, V gene, D gene, J gene, CDR3 DNA, CDR3 protein. D genes are given only for firm matches. Rows give clone size only sometimes, using once, few, many, or a class for an expanded clone.

.	TRBV15	.	TRBJ2-7	TGTGCCACCAGCCCGGGAATCACCTACGAGCAGTACTTC	CATSPGITYEQYF
.	TRBV10-3	.	TRBJ1-2	TGTGCCACCCTGAGGTCCCTCGTTTCCCAGACGATTTTATATGGCTACACCTTC	CATLRSLVSQTILYGYTF
.	TRBV7-2	TRBD2	TRBJ2-1	TGTGCCAGCAGCTTAGGGAAGAGCGGGAGCTCCTACAATGAGCAGTTCTTC	CASSLGKSGSSYNEQFF
.	TRBV11-2	.	TRBJ1-1	TGTGCCAGCAGCGGCCATTGGGGGGAAAAAATGAACACTGAAGCTTTCTTT	CASSGHWGEKMNTEAFF
.	TRBV27	.	TRBJ2-7	TGTGCCAGCAGTCGGACAGTCTACTACGAGCAGTACTTC	CASSRTVYYEQYF
.	TRBV20-1	.	TRBJ2-5	TGCAGTGCTAGATACCAAGAGACCCAGTACTTC	CSARYQETQYF
.	TRBV12-5	.	TRBJ2-5	TGTGCTAGTGGTTTGGGACGTTGGACGGAGCTTCGGGAGACCCAGTACTTC	CASGLGRWTELRETQYF
.	TRBV6-5	.	TRBJ1-5	TGTGCCAGCAGTTACTCTACGAATCAGCCCCAGCATTTT	CASSYSTNQPQHF
.	TRBV27	TRBD1	TRBJ1-5	TGTGCCAGCAGTTTAATGACAGGGCTCGATCAGCCCCAGCATTTT	CASSLMTGLDQPQHF
.	TRBV4-1	.	TRBJ2-5	TGCGCCAGCAGCCAAGACAGGCAAGAGACCCAGTACTTC	CASSQDRQETQYF
.	TRBV7-3	.	TRBJ1-1	TGTGCCAGCAGCTCCGGCCCTACAGGGAGCACTGAAGCTTTCTTT	CASSSGPTGSTEAFF
.	TRBV19	.	TRBJ1-2	TGTGCCAGTAGCCTAAACAGCTATATTAACTATGGCTACACCTTC	CASSLNSYINYGYTF
.	TRBV5-1	.	TRBJ2-3	TGCGCCAGCAGCCTGGGGGCAAACGCAGATACGCAGTATTTT	CASSLGANADTQYF
.	TRBV13	.	TRBJ2-1	TGTGCCAGCAGCTTAGCGGTATCCCCCTACAATGAGCAGTTCTTC	CASSLAVSPYNEQFF
.	TRBV15	.	TRBJ1-3	TGTGCCACCAGCAGAGGGTCTGGAAACACCATATATTTT	CATSRGSGNTIYF
.	TRBV10-3	.	TRBJ2-3	TGTGCCATCAGAGCGTCAGCTAGCACAGATACGCAGTATTTT	CAIRASASTDTQYF
.	TRBV21-1	.	TRBJ2-1	TGTGCCAGCAGGTCAAAGACTAGCGGGAGAGAGCAGTTCTTC	CASRSKTSGREQFF
.	TRBV9	TRBD2	TRBJ2-1	TGTGCCAGCAGCGTTAGACTAGCGGGAGGGCCCGGGAGCTCCTACAATGAGCAGTTCTTC	CASSVRLAGGPGSSYNEQFF
.	TRBV19	TRBD1	TRBJ1-3	TGTGCCAGTAGAGCGACCGGGACAGCAAGGGGAAACACCATATATTTT	CASRATGTARGNTIYF
.	TRBV4-1	TRBD2	TRBJ2-1	TGCGCCAGCAGCCTGCCGACTAGCGGACGGCATGAGCAGTTCTTC	CASSLPTSGRHEQFF
.	TRBV7-8	.	TRBJ2-7	TGTGCCAGCAGCTTAGCGGGAAGCTCCTACGAGCAGTACTTC	CASSLAGSSYEQYF
.	TRBV7-8	.	TRBJ1-1	TGTGCCAGCAGCTTAGTTCTCACGGCACAGAACACTGAAGCTTTCTTT	CASSLVLTAQNTEAFF
.	TRBV2	TRBD2	TRBJ2-3	TGTGCCAGCACCGGACTAGCGGCAGATACGCAGTATTTT	CASTGLAADTQYF
.	TRBV5-4	.	TRBJ2-3	TGTGCCAGCAGCTTGACCGGGGGCGGCTCAGATACGCAGTATTTT	CASSLTGGGSDTQYF
.	TRBV10-2	.	TRBJ1-5	TGCGCCAGCAGTGAGAGGGGGTCAAATCAGCCCCAGCATTTT	CASSERGSNQPQHF
.	TRBV30	TRBD1	TRBJ1-2	TGTGCCTGGAGGCCGGGACAGCACTATGGCTACACCTTC	CAWRPGQHYGYTF
.	TRBV5-1	.	TRBJ2-5	TGCGCCAGCAGCTTGGCTCGGGTTTTGCAAGAGACCCAGTACTTC	CASSLARVLQETQYF
.	TRBV2	.	TRBJ1-3	TGTGCCAGCAGTGGGACAGCCTTCTCTGGAAACACCATATATTTT	CASSGTAFSGNTIYF
.	TRBV6-1	.	TRBJ2-7	TGTGCCAGCGGGAGGGGGCGAGGGTCCTACGAGCAGTACTTC	CASGRGRGSYEQYF
.	TRBV11-1	TRBD2	TRBJ2-1	TGTGCCAGCAGCCCGACTAGCGGGAGTGGAAATGAGCAGTTCTTC	CASSPTSGSGNEQFF
.	TRBV19	TRBD2	TRBJ2-1	TGTGCCAGTAGCGCGGCAAGCGGGAGGAGAAATGAGCAGTTCTTC	CASSAASGRRNEQFF
.	TRBV15	TRBD2	TRBJ2-1	TGTGCCACCAGCAGAGCCAGGACTAGCGTTAATAATGAGCAGTTCTTC	CATSRARTSVNNEQFF
.	TRBV19	TRBD2	TRBJ2-7	TGTGCCAGTACCGATCGGGGGACTAGCGGGAGCGCTGTGCAGTACTTC	CASTDRGTSGSAVQYF
.	TRBV2	.	TRBJ2-1	TGTGCCAGCACCACGGGGGTCCGGTCAGTCAATGAGCAGTTCTTC	CASTTGVRSVNEQFF
.	TRBV4-1	.	TRBJ2-5	TGCGCCAGCAGCCTCGGGGGCTTGGAGACCCAGTACTTC	CASSLGGLETQYF
few	TRBV7-2	TRBD1	TRBJ2-7	TGTGCCAGCAGCTTAGGAGACAGGGGTCGATCCTACGAGCAGTACTTC	CASSLGDRGRSYEQYF
.	TRBV5-1	.	TRBJ1-5	TGCGCCAGCAGCTTGGCGGGGAGATTCGATCAGCCCCAGCATTTT	CASSLAGRFDQPQHF
.	TRBV9	.	TRBJ2-1	TGTGCCAGCAGCGTAGGCTTGTTCTTC	CASSVGLFF
once	TRBV4-2	TRBD2	TRBJ2-1	TGTGCCAGCAGCCAGGTACTAGCGGGAAAACCCTACAATGAGCAGTTCTTC	CASSQVLAGKPYNEQFF
.	TRBV19	.	TRBJ2-1	TGTGCCAGTAGTTCCAGGGTAGGGTCCTACAATGAGCAGTTCTTC	CASSSRVGSYNEQFF
once	TRBV18	TRBD1	TRBJ1-4	TGTGCCAGCTCACCGGGACAGGGGGACGAAAAACTGTTTTTT	CASSPGQGDEKLFF
.	TRBV5-4	.	TRBJ2-1	TGTGCCAGCGGGCTAACAGGGACTGGTGTGGATGAGCAGTTCTTC	CASGLTGTGVDEQFF
.	TRBV9	.	TRBJ2-7	TGTGCCAGCAGCGTAGCGGGGGCGGGAAACTACGAGCAGTACTTC	CASSVAGAGNYEQYF
.	TRBV27	.	TRBJ1-1	TGTGCCAGCGGAGGAGGATCGGCTTTCTTT	CASGGGSAFF
once	TRBV6-5	.	TRBJ2-7	TGTGCCAGCAGTTTCAGGGGGGACGAGCAGTACTTC	CASSFRGDEQYF
.	TRBV4-1	.	TRBJ2-7	TGCGCCAGCAGCCAAGAAGGGAACGAGCAGTACTTC	CASSQEGNEQYF
.	TRBV4-2	.	TRBJ2-3	TGTGCCAGCACCGGGTCTAGCACAGATACGCAGTATTTT	CASTGSSTDTQYF
.	TRBV25-1	.	TRBJ1-2	TGTGCCAGCAGTGAAACATCCTATGGCTACACCTTC	CASSETSYGYTF
.	TRBV27	TRBD1	TRBJ2-7	TGTGCCAGCAGTCCATTCACCGGGACAGCCAACTCCTACGAGCAGTACTTC	CASSPFTGTANSYEQYF
once	TRBV9	.	TRBJ2-7	TGTGCCAGCAGCGCCAACCCTCGGGCCTACGAGCAGTACTTC	CASSANPRAYEQYF
once	TRBV7-9	.	TRBJ1-4	TGTGCCAGCAGGCCTGCAGGGGTTCTGAATGAAAAACTGTTTTTT	CASRPAGVLNEKLFF
.	TRBV29-1	.	TRBJ1-5	TGCAGCGTTGGGGGTCATAGCAATCAGCCCCAGCATTTT	CSVGGHSNQPQHF
.	TRBV11-2	.	TRBJ2-1	TGTGCCAGCAGCTTAGAGGAGGGGAGGGGGGCGAGCTACAATGAGCAGTTCTTC	CASSLEEGRGASYNEQFF
.	TRBV28	.	TRBJ1-2	TGTGCCAGCAGTTTATTGGCTAGGATCTCCTATGGCTACACCTTC	CASSLLARISYGYTF
.	TRBV19	TRBD2	TRBJ2-7	TGTGCCAGTAGTCCGCGACTAGCGGTTATTAGCTACGAGCAGTACTTC	CASSPRLAVISYEQYF
.	TRBV19	.	TRBJ2-5	TGTGCCAGTAGTTTCATCTCCGGGGGAGAGACCCAGTACTTC	CASSFISGGETQYF
.	TRBV7-9	TRBD2	TRBJ2-5	TGTGCCAGCAGCTGGGCCGGGACTAGCGGGAGAGGCGAGACCCAGTACTTC	CASSWAGTSGRGETQYF
.	TRBV5-1	.	TRBJ2-1	TGCGCCAGCAGCCTAGAACTAGTAAGCGAGCAGTTCTTC	CASSLELVSEQFF
.	TRBV29-1	TRBD1	TRBJ1-1	TGCAGTCACCTAAAGGTCGGGACAGGGGCCACGAACACTGAAGCTTTCTTT	CSHLKVGTGATNTEAFF
.	TRBV28	.	TRBJ1-2	TGTGCCAGCATTGGCTCTGCCCCTAACTATGGCTACACCTTC	CASIGSAPNYGYTF